One sample yielded the 18 T cell receptor beta chains listed below, sequenced in a study of cytomegalovirus exposure and HLA in healthy donors. The PCR was carried out with 60 Vbeta primers and 13 Jbeta primers. The repertoire was sequenced with immunoSEQ multiplex PCR; TCRdb's copy has only in-frame clones and lacks some. Here the sample spans roughly 120,000 clones, over 60% being singletons. Specimen: PBMCs. The receptors derive from a woman in her thirties or forties in good health and CMV-seropositive.

This clone was observed a handful of times. The chain has TRBV5-4 and TRBJ1-6; 10 nucleotides line up with TRBD1. CDR1 SGHNT and CDR2 YYREEE come from the germline V gene (reference sequence). With V trimmed by 3 bases and J by 7 bases, 1 base remained unmatched. The CDR3 is 14 residues long. This CDR3 is CASSWGQGNSPLHF. Here the CDR3 DNA reads TGTGCCAGCAGCTGGGGACAGGGGAATTCACCCCTCCACTTT.

The chain is built from TRBV7-2 and TRBJ2-1, with 7 nucleotides matching TRBD2. Germline CDR1 SGHTA, CDR2 FQGNSA. Trimming cost V 5 bases and J 0 bases; bases outside gene matches: 4. The length of the CDR3 is 15 residues. The CDR3 bases are TGTGCCAGCAGCCCTACTAGCGTCTCCTACAATGAGCAGTTCTTC. This encodes CASSPTSVSYNEQFF.

In nucleotides, the CDR3 is TGCGCCAGCAGCCCTGGCCTAGCGGGGGCCTACCAAGAGACCCAGTACTTC. Its translation is CASSPGLAGAYQETQYF. This chain joins TRBV4-3 and TRBJ2-5, with 10 bases matching TRBD2. The V gene's germline CDR1 is LGHNA and CDR2 YSLEER. The trim removed 4 bases at V and 0 bases at J, leaving 8 bases unmatched. The CDR3 is made up of 17 amino acids.

V and J are TRBV9 and TRBJ1-1, with a possible D match to TRBD1 (6 bases). V gave up 4 bases and J gave up 2 bases, with 12 bases separating them. Germline CDR1 reads SGDLS; CDR2 reads YYNGEE. The CDR3 runs 14 residues. This CDR3 is CASSPGGHNTEAFF. CDR3 nucleotides: TGTGCCAGCAGCCCGGGGGGACATAACACTGAAGCTTTCTTT.

The rearrangement joins TRBV10-3 to TRBJ1-2, with TRBD1 identical over 9 bases. Per the germline V gene, CDR1 is ENHRY and CDR2 is SYGVKD. This CDR3 has 15 amino acids. V was pared by 2 bases and J by 8 bases, with 9 bases of the junction left unmatched. Written as DNA, the CDR3 is TGTGCCATCAGTGAGACCCGGGACAGGGAGGTAGGCTACACCTTC. It yields the protein CAISETRDREVGYTF.

This clone appeared a few times. This chain's CDR3 is CSVRTGEDTEAFF. The CDR3 DNA sequence: TGCAGCGTTAGGACAGGGGAGGACACTGAAGCTTTCTTT. This chain joins TRBV29-1 and TRBJ1-1, with TRBD1 identical over 9 bases. The CDR3 extends over 13 amino acids. After removal of 5 bases from V and 3 bases from J, the junction contained 4 bases not matched to a gene. CDR1 and CDR2 (germline): SQVTM, ANQGSEA.

The chain couples TRBV15 to TRBJ1-1; D is uncertain. V lost 3 bases and J 6 bases, leaving 11 bases between the germline ends. The CDR3 sequence is 13 residues long. CDR1 LNHNV and CDR2 YYDKDF come from the germline V gene (reference sequence). This CDR3 reads CATSSEDTAEAFF. The CDR3 bases are TGTGCCACCAGCAGTGAAGACACCGCTGAAGCTTTCTTT.

This chain connects TRBV6-5 to TRBJ2-1, with D perhaps matching TRBD1 (5 bases). Deletions cut 0 bases from V and 5 bases from J, with 11 bases between. Germline lookup yields CDR1 MNHEY and CDR2 SVGAGI. This CDR3 is 15 amino acids long. The CDR3 reads CASSYSAGPHNEQFF. DNA for the CDR3: TGTGCCAGCAGTTACTCGGCAGGGCCCCACAATGAGCAGTTCTTC.

The chain combines TRBV27 with TRBJ1-5; 9 bases line up with TRBD1. CDR3 length equals 15 residues. CDR1 and CDR2 (germline): MNHEY, SMNVEV (reference sequence). Trimming at V came to 5 bases and at J to 3 bases, leaving 5 bases not matched to a gene. For the CDR3, the DNA is TGTGCCAGCAGTCCCTGGACAGGGGCCAATCAGCCCCAGCATTTT. Protein sequence: CASSPWTGANQPQHF.

The chain joins TRBV7-8 to TRBJ1-2; D not certain. V was clipped by 5 bases and J by 6 bases, with 13 bases between them. The CDR3 extends over 13 amino acids. Germline-derived CDR1 and CDR2 are SGHVS and FQNEAQ. The CDR3 DNA follows: TGTGCCAGCAGCCCGCTTTTAGCACATGGCTACACCTTC. It encodes CASSPLLAHGYTF.

The chain links TRBV6-5 to TRBJ1-1; weak D call: TRBD1 (6 bases). The V gene lost 0 bases and the J gene lost 4 bases, with 12 bases spanning the gap. CDR1 and CDR2 (germline): MNHEY, SVGAGI. The CDR3 contains 15 residues. In nucleotides, the CDR3 is TGTGCCAGCAGTTACTCTGCAGGGGTGAGCACTGAAGCTTTCTTT. Encoded protein: CASSYSAGVSTEAFF.

V and J are TRBV7-2 and TRBJ2-7; 9 bases align to TRBD1. V trimming: 5 bases; J trimming: 6 bases; junction bases outside the gene matches: 11. CDR3 length: 15 residues. CDR1 and CDR2 (germline): SGHTA, FQGNSA. CDR3 DNA sequence: TGTGCCAGCAGCATTAGACAGGGGGTGTTTTTCGAGCAGTACTTC. This encodes CASSIRQGVFFEQYF.

This chain joins TRBV6-5 and TRBJ2-2; maybe TRBD1 (7 bases). Germline V gene sequence: CDR1 MNHEY, CDR2 SVGAGI. Trimming stripped 5 bases from V and 4 bases from J, with 11 bases between. The CDR3 sequence is 14 residues long. The CDR3, as DNA: TGTGCCAGCAGTGGGCAGGGGGGCACCGGGGAGCTGTTTTTT. This translates into CASSGQGGTGELFF.

The chain employs TRBV2 and TRBJ2-5; 8 bases fit TRBD1. The CDR3 extends over 14 amino acids. Germline CDR1 is SNHLY and CDR2 is FYNNEI. The ends lost 6 bases at V and 4 bases at J; junction bases unmatched: 7. The CDR3 nucleotides are TGTGCCAGCAGCCGACAGGGGCGCGGAGAGACCCAGTACTTC. Translation: CASSRQGRGETQYF.

The gene calls are TRBV6-1 and TRBJ1-5, with D maybe TRBD1 (6 bases). V was pared by 5 bases and J by 6 bases, with 14 bases between. The CDR3 runs 14 residues. Looked up from germline, CDR1 is MNHNS and CDR2 is SASEGT. The CDR3 DNA sequence: TGTGCCAGCAGTTTGCCCGGGACATTTCAGCCCCAGCATTTT. Translated: CASSLPGTFQPQHF.

The chain is built from TRBV7-2 and TRBJ1-2, with 10 positions matching TRBD1. The CDR3 loop spans 16 amino acids. Germline V gene lookup returns CDR1 SGHTA and CDR2 FQGNSA. The junction had 7 bases not matched to a gene; V was cut back by 4 bases and J by 2 bases. CDR3 nucleotide sequence: TGTGCCAGCAGCTCGCGGACAGGGGGTATAAACTATGGCTACACCTTC. It is translated as CASSSRTGGINYGYTF.

The chain carries TRBV9 and TRBJ1-2; 8 bases line up with TRBD1. The CDR3 contains 14 residues. Germline lookup yields CDR1 SGDLS and CDR2 YYNGEE. V lost 3 bases to trimming and J lost 8 bases; unmatched junction nucleotides: 9. CDR3: CASSATSGTGGYTF. The CDR3 DNA sequence: TGTGCCAGCAGCGCCACTTCCGGGACAGGAGGCTACACCTTC.

The chain links TRBV11-3 to TRBJ2-7, with 11 bases aligning to TRBD2. J was trimmed by 2 bases and V by 7 bases; bases with no gene match: 4. The CDR3 is 14 amino acids. Per the germline V gene, CDR1 is SGHNT and CDR2 is YENEEA. The CDR3 sequence: CASNYSGGAYEQYF. The CDR3 region has the DNA TGTGCCAGCAACTATAGCGGGGGGGCCTACGAGCAGTACTTC.